These 5 T cell receptor beta chains came from one sample sequenced in a study of cytomegalovirus exposure and HLA in healthy donors. Assay used: immunoSEQ multiplex PCR; TCRdb lists only in-frame clones, some missing. The sample shows 150,000 to 200,000 clones, around 82% of them seen only once. Sequencing was performed on PBMCs. The origin of the receptors is a man in his thirties or forties in good health and CMV-seropositive.

This rearrangement joins TRBV10-2 to TRBJ1-1; TRBD1 matches 7 bases. Germline loops: CDR1 WSHSY, CDR2 SAAADI. The CDR3 is 13 residues long. V gave up 9 bases and J gave up 1 base; unmatched junction bases: 5. The CDR3 DNA is TGCGCCAGTGCTCCAGGGGGGAACACTGAAGCTTTCTTT. It encodes CASAPGGNTEAFF.

This clone was counted once. This sequence joins TRBV10-3 and TRBJ1-6, with D hard to call. The V gene lost 0 bases and the J gene lost 7 bases, with 10 bases spanning the gap. CDR3 length: 15 residues. Germline CDR1 ENHRY, CDR2 SYGVKD. The CDR3 protein is CAISESSEANSPLHF. The CDR3 DNA sequence: TGTGCCATCAGTGAGTCGAGTGAGGCCAATTCACCCCTCCACTTT.

V is TRBV19 and J is TRBJ2-6; 7 nucleotides align to TRBD1. There are 18 residues in the CDR3. Germline V gene data show CDR1 as LNHDA and CDR2 as SQIVND (reference sequence). The V gene end was trimmed by 6 bases and the J gene end by 0 bases; junction bases not matched to a gene: 11. In DNA, the CDR3 is TGTGCCAGTAGCCCTCCACCGGGACAGTCCTCTGGGGCCAACGTCCTGACTTTC. It is translated as CASSPPPGQSSGANVLTF.

This clone was observed at least ten times. The chain combines TRBV2 with TRBJ1-5; D is uncertain. The CDR3 has 14 residues. V was shortened by 4 bases and J by 2 bases, with 9 bases between the two germline ends. CDR1 is SNHLY, CDR2 FYNNEI, per germline. The CDR3 reads CASSARVGNQPQHF. In nucleotides, the CDR3 is TGTGCCAGCAGTGCCCGGGTTGGCAATCAGCCCCAGCATTTT.

CDR3 residues: CASSVEGGGLAYNEQFF. The CDR3, as DNA: TGTGCCAGCAGCGTAGAGGGTGGAGGGTTAGCCTACAATGAGCAGTTCTTC. The rearrangement joins TRBV9 to TRBJ2-1; D may be TRBD2 (6 bases). Trimming stripped 0 bases from V and 2 bases from J, with 15 bases between. Germline V gene data show CDR1 as SGDLS and CDR2 as YYNGEE. The CDR3 is 17 residues long.